These 21 T cell receptor beta chains originate from one sample sequenced in a study of cytotoxic CD8 clonotypes in ibrutinib-treated CLL. Using immunoSEQ multiplex PCR, the repertoire was profiled, and TCRdb retains in-frame clones only, with some absent. The sample lists 25,000 to 30,000 clones, 57% seen once, with roughly 5.1% in the top ten. The material sequenced was PBMCs, taken before ibrutinib treatment. The receptors were gathered from a human donor with chronic lymphocytic leukemia.

The chain has TRBV4-1 and TRBJ2-5; D could derive from TRBD1 or TRBD2 (5 bases each). V was shortened by 0 bases and J by 4 bases, with 12 bases between the two germline ends. Germline CDR1 MGHRA, CDR2 YSYEKL. There are 15 residues in the CDR3. Here the CDR3 reads CASSQEGLGGETQYF. CDR3 bases: TGCGCCAGCAGCCAAGAGGGGCTAGGAGGAGAGACCCAGTACTTC.

The rearrangement uses TRBV29-1 and TRBJ2-3, with 14 bases lining up with TRBD2. CDR1 SQVTM and CDR2 ANQGSEA come from the germline V gene. The trim removed 1 base at V and 4 bases at J, leaving 13 bases unmatched. The CDR3 spans 19 residues. The CDR3 sequence is CSVEVLRGLAGEFPDTQYF. The CDR3, as DNA: TGCAGCGTTGAAGTTCTGCGGGGACTAGCGGGAGAGTTTCCAGATACGCAGTATTTT.

The chain employs TRBV11-2 and TRBJ1-6, with 7 bases aligning to TRBD1. CDR1 and CDR2 from the germline V gene are SGHAT and FQNNGV. The CDR3 has 15 amino acids. J lost 8 bases, V lost 5 bases, and 9 bases had no gene match. As DNA, the CDR3 is TGTGCCAGCAGCAAGCGACAGGGAGGGGATTCACCCCTCCACTTT. This encodes CASSKRQGGDSPLHF.

This clone was counted only a few times. This CDR3 reads CASSGGYGYTF. In DNA form, the CDR3 reads TGTGCCAGCTCAGGGGGGTATGGCTACACCTTC. The rearrangement links TRBV27 to TRBJ1-2; 7 bases line up with TRBD1. CDR1 is MNHEY, CDR2 SMNVEV, per germline (reference sequence). This CDR3 region has 11 residues. Trimming cost V 8 bases and J 5 bases; bases outside gene matches: 2.

The gene calls are TRBV27 and TRBJ2-3; D call uncertain. The ends were cut back, 2 bases at V and 4 bases at J, with 4 bases in the middle. CDR1 MNHEY and CDR2 SMNVEV come from the germline V gene (reference sequence). The CDR3 sequence is 12 residues long. CDR3 sequence (DNA): TGTGCCAGCAGTTTAGTGGCAGATACGCAGTATTTT. Amino acids: CASSLVADTQYF.

This clone occurred a few times. The V gene is TRBV19, the J gene TRBJ1-2; D call uncertain. Germline V lookup: CDR1 LNHDA, CDR2 SQIVND (reference sequence). The CDR3 extends over 14 amino acids. Trimming left V 1 base short and J 4 bases short, with 10 bases between. For the CDR3, the DNA is TGTGCCAGTAGTATAGTTTTGGCACTCTATGGCTACACCTTC. Amino acids: CASSIVLALYGYTF.

This clone was counted a single time. The rearrangement uses TRBV4-3 and TRBJ2-6; weak D call: TRBD2 (5 bases). Trimming cost V 8 bases and J 1 base, with 9 bases left between them. Germline lookup yields CDR1 LGHNA and CDR2 YSLEER. This CDR3 has 14 residues. The CDR3 sequence: CASGSRSGANVLTF. The CDR3 nucleotides read TGCGCCAGCGGGAGCCGGTCTGGGGCCAACGTCCTGACTTTC.

The J gene is TRBJ1-5, the V gene TRBV28; 10 bases map to TRBD1. Trimming took 6 bases from V and 5 from J; bases not matched to a gene: 10. Germline CDR1 reads MDHEN; CDR2 reads SYDVKM. This CDR3 region has 16 residues. This CDR3 is CASRRRQGAVDQPQHF. CDR3 coding DNA: TGTGCCAGCAGGAGGAGACAGGGGGCTGTCGATCAGCCCCAGCATTTT.

The gene calls are TRBV2 and TRBJ1-1, with 9 positions matching TRBD1. The V gene end was trimmed by 7 bases and the J gene end by 6 bases; junction bases not matched to a gene: 9. Germline-derived CDR1 and CDR2 are SNHLY and FYNNEI. CDR3 length equals 14 residues. The CDR3 is CASIIPDRGAEAFF. CDR3 sequence (DNA): TGTGCCAGCATAATACCGGACAGGGGCGCTGAAGCTTTCTTT.

This clone has only a few counts. J is TRBJ2-7 and V is TRBV4-1; D is perhaps TRBD2 (5 bases). Trimming took off 3 bases at V and 3 bases at J, with 9 bases between the two ends. Germline V CDR1 and CDR2: MGHRA, YSYEKL. The length of the CDR3 is 13 residues. CDR3 residues: CASSHGLIYEQYF. The CDR3 DNA sequence: TGCGCCAGCAGCCATGGACTGATCTACGAGCAGTACTTC.

This clone was counted between two and nine times. V usage is TRBV29-1 and J usage is TRBJ2-7, with a weak D call TRBD1 (7 bases). CDR1 is SQVTM, CDR2 ANQGSEA, per germline. V was cut by 6 bases and J by 6 bases, with 24 bases left in between. The CDR3 length is 15 residues. The CDR3 DNA follows: TGCAGCGTCGCAATTTCAGGGGGGTATTTAGGCGAGCAGTACTTC. Translated: CSVAISGGYLGEQYF.

J is TRBJ2-2 and V is TRBV14, with D possibly matching TRBD1 (5 bases). Germline lookup yields CDR1 SGHDN and CDR2 FVKESK. This CDR3 is built from 17 residues. V was cut by 3 bases and J by 2 bases, with 16 bases left in between. CDR3 nucleotides: TGTGCCAGCAGCCACCGGACACCAACCAGAAACACCGGGGAGCTGTTTTTT. Amino acid sequence: CASSHRTPTRNTGELFF.

The V call is TRBV28, the J call TRBJ1-2; 7 bases are a match to TRBD1. V shed 4 bases and J 5 bases; nucleotides not matched to a gene: 4. The germline gives CDR1 MDHEN, CDR2 SYDVKM. CDR3 length: 13 residues. The CDR3 DNA follows: TGTGCCAGCAGTTGGGACAGCACTTATGGCTACACCTTC. It yields the protein CASSWDSTYGYTF.

This chain links TRBV5-1 with TRBJ2-3; D remains unclear. Germline V gene sequence: CDR1 SGHRS, CDR2 YFSETQ. The CDR3 runs 14 residues. Deletions cut 0 bases from V and 0 bases from J, with 5 bases between. The CDR3 is CASSLVTSTDTQYF. The CDR3 coding sequence is TGCGCCAGCAGCTTGGTTACTAGCACAGATACGCAGTATTTT.

The sample holds a few counts of this clone. The rearrangement uses TRBV13 and TRBJ2-7; D is uncertain. Trimming left V 5 bases short and J 5 bases short, with 10 bases between. The CDR3 is 12 amino acids. CDR1 is PRHDT, CDR2 FYEKMQ, per germline (reference sequence). In nucleotides, the CDR3 is TGTGCCAGCAGCACCGGGCTCAACGAGCAGTACTTC. This translates into CASSTGLNEQYF.

The chain employs TRBV28 and TRBJ2-7, with a weak D call TRBD2 (6 bases). This CDR3 has 14 amino acids. V dropped 11 bases and J dropped 3 bases, with 20 bases sitting between them. Germline lookup yields CDR1 MDHEN and CDR2 SYDVKM. The CDR3 DNA sequence: TGTGCCGCCTCCGGGGACCCGGGAGACTACGAGCAGTACTTC. Translation: CAASGDPGDYEQYF.

In its sample, this clone was seen a few times. The chain couples TRBV19 to TRBJ1-1, with D possibly TRBD1 on 5 matching bases. The CDR3 has 15 amino acids. Germline lookup yields CDR1 LNHDA and CDR2 SQIVND (reference sequence). Trimming left V 7 bases short and J 3 bases short, with 18 bases between. Here the CDR3 DNA reads TGTGCCAGTATTTTCATCAGGGCAGGAGACACTGAAGCTTTCTTT. Translating it yields CASIFIRAGDTEAFF.

In this sample, this clone turned up a few times. The rearrangement links TRBV19 to TRBJ2-5, with D tentatively TRBD1 (5 bases). Germline CDR1 reads LNHDA; CDR2 reads SQIVND (reference sequence). Between the trimmed V and J ends, which lost 3 bases and 2 bases, there was a span of 10 bases. The CDR3 is 14 amino acids. In DNA form, the CDR3 reads TGTGCCAGTAGTATCCCAGGGTTTCAAGAGACCCAGTACTTC. This sequence encodes CASSIPGFQETQYF.

The gene calls are TRBV5-4 and TRBJ2-3; D not certain. Germline values: CDR1 SGHNT, CDR2 YYREEE (reference sequence). The V gene lost 4 bases and the J gene lost 0 bases, with 15 bases spanning the gap. The CDR3 is made up of 16 amino acids. In DNA form, the CDR3 reads TGTGCCAGCAGCGGCCTGGACCGACCTAGCACAGATACGCAGTATTTT. Its translation is CASSGLDRPSTDTQYF. Full variable domain (rest looked up from reference TRBV5-4 and TRBJ2-3): ETGVTQSPTHLIKTRGQQVTLRCSSQSGHNTVSWYQQALGQGPQFIFQYYREEENGRGNFPPRFSGLQFPNYSSELNVNALELDDSALYLCASSGLDRPSTDTQYFGPGTRLTVL.

This clone showed up just a few times. J is TRBJ1-3 and V is TRBV2; 8 bases agree with TRBD1. The CDR3 runs 14 residues. CDR1 is SNHLY and CDR2 is FYNNEI in the germline V gene. V lost 7 bases and J lost 0; bases outside the gene matches: 2. This CDR3 is CASMTGVSGNTIYF. The CDR3 DNA reads TGTGCCAGCATGACAGGGGTCTCTGGAAACACCATATATTTT.

The chain has TRBV6-1 and TRBJ2-3; D gene unclear. Germline V gives CDR1 MNHNS, CDR2 SASEGT. V was pared by 8 bases and J by 0 bases, with 15 bases between. This CDR3 is 15 amino acids long. The CDR3 DNA follows: TGTGCCAGCCTAGGGCGAAAGCCTAGCACAGATACGCAGTATTTT. Amino acid sequence: CASLGRKPSTDTQYF.